This T cell receptor (beta chain) was sequenced for a study of metastatic and nonmetastatic thyroid tumors. TCRdb re-called the PCR reads through MiXCR. Here the sample spans about 21,000 clones, about 30% being singletons. Many counts were recorded for this clone. The CDR3 totals 13 residues. The germline CDR1 and CDR2 sequences are DFQATT and SNEGSKA (reference sequence). Trimming removed 3 bases from V and 14 bases from J, with 20 bases in between. Before thyroid surgery, none of the patients had received any treatment. The rearrangement links TRBV20-1 to TRBJ2-1, with D possibly matching TRBD1 (6 bases). This clonotype was obtained from a female donor with papillary thyroid cancer or a benign thyroid nodule (not recorded which). Some clones in this sample may be carry-over from other donors' samples. Sample: blood. The CDR3 DNA follows: TGCAGTGCTAGGCAACCAGGGGCATCGGAGGAGTTCTTC. Translated, it gives CSARQPGASEEFF.